The entry below describes one T cell receptor (beta chain). This entry is derived from a study of blood T cell repertoires in COVID-19. Data came from immunoSEQ multiplex PCR; TCRdb stores just in-frame clones and leaves some out. The sample holds roughly 150,000 clones; over 80% are singletons and the top ten take around 5.1%. Adults between roughly 18 and 100 years of age took part from 24 US areas. The CDR3 has 17 residues. Germline CDR1 reads SQVTM; CDR2 reads ANQGSEA. The V gene end was trimmed by 2 bases and the J gene end by 4 bases; junction bases not matched to a gene: 10. The TCR was taken from a man in his sixties or seventies who had been exposed to COVID-19. Sample: PBMCs or T cells enriched from blood (not recorded which). The rearrangement links TRBV29-1 to TRBJ2-3; 12 bases line up with TRBD2. The CDR3 sequence is CSVELSLAGGRADTQYF. The CDR3 DNA is TGCAGCGTTGAATTGTCCCTAGCGGGGGGGCGGGCAGATACGCAGTATTTT.